One sample yielded the 27 T cell receptor beta chains listed below, sequenced in a study of T cell responses to AZD1222 COVID-19 vaccine. The assay was immunoSEQ multiplex PCR, and TCRdb's table has in-frame clones only and misses some. The data contain around 200,000 clones, around 90% of them singletons. The sequenced sample was peripheral blood, obtained on day 0 of AZD1222 vaccination. These receptors originate from an adult in good health.

V is TRBV28 and J is TRBJ1-2, with 9 bases identical to TRBD1. Germline trimming cut 6 bases from V and 5 bases from J; bases unmatched to any gene: 13. The CDR3 consists of 16 residues. Germline V gene sequence: CDR1 MDHEN, CDR2 SYDVKM. The CDR3 spells CASRLQGAGIPYGYTF. The DNA of the CDR3 is TGTGCCAGCAGACTACAGGGGGCGGGGATCCCTTATGGCTACACCTTC.

This sequence joins TRBV4-3 and TRBJ1-3; 7 nucleotides agree with TRBD1. The CDR3 loop spans 16 amino acids. Germline values: CDR1 LGHNA, CDR2 YSLEER. Trimming at V came to 6 bases and at J to 0 bases, leaving 8 bases not matched to a gene. In DNA, the CDR3 is TGCGCCAGCAGTCCATCGACAGGGACCTCTGGAAACACCATATATTTT. This translates into CASSPSTGTSGNTIYF.

The gene calls are TRBV7-2 and TRBJ2-5; D perhaps matches TRBD2 (5 bases). This CDR3 is built from 12 residues. Germline V CDR1 and CDR2: SGHTA, FQGNSA. V was clipped by 1 base and J by 14 bases, with 14 bases between them. CDR3 loop: CASSLELTIPYF. CDR3 nucleotides: TGTGCCAGCAGCTTAGAGTTGACTATCCCTTACTTC.

The genes are TRBV15 and TRBJ1-3; D gene uncertain. CDR1 and CDR2 from the germline V gene are LNHNV and YYDKDF (reference sequence). The V end was cut by 0 bases, the J end by 7 bases, with 10 bases between. The CDR3 runs to 14 residues. This chain's CDR3 is CATSRDYTVNTIYF. CDR3 in DNA: TGTGCCACCAGCAGAGATTATACTGTGAACACCATATATTTT.

V usage is TRBV7-9 and J usage is TRBJ2-5; D perhaps matches TRBD2 (5 bases). The V end lost 7 bases, the J end lost 5 bases, and 14 bases lay between the germline ends. The CDR3 extends over 13 amino acids. Germline V gives CDR1 SEHNR, CDR2 FQNEAQ (reference sequence). CDR3 sequence reads: CASTQIGLETQYF. Here the CDR3 DNA reads TGTGCCAGCACCCAGATAGGACTGGAGACCCAGTACTTC.

The chain links TRBV6-1 to TRBJ2-3; perhaps D is TRBD1 or TRBD2 (5 bases each). V lost 4 bases to trimming and J lost 6 bases, with 23 bases between them. The CDR3 is 17 amino acids. Germline V gives CDR1 MNHNS, CDR2 SASEGT. CDR3 residues: CASSAGTEWAGGDTQYF. CDR3 sequence (DNA): TGTGCCAGCAGTGCGGGGACGGAGTGGGCTGGTGGGGATACGCAGTATTTT.

The chain joins TRBV18 to TRBJ2-4; 8 bases fit TRBD2. Germline lookup yields CDR1 KGHSH and CDR2 LQKENI. This CDR3 has 17 residues. With V trimmed by 1 base and J by 2 bases, 7 bases remained unmatched. This chain's CDR3 is CASSPRAAGDTKNIQYF. Written as DNA, the CDR3 is TGTGCCAGCTCACCACGCGCAGCGGGAGATACCAAAAACATTCAGTACTTC.

J is TRBJ1-3 and V is TRBV9; no definite D call. CDR1 is SGDLS and CDR2 is YYNGEE in the germline V gene. The CDR3 extends over 15 amino acids. V was trimmed by 0 bases and J by 0 bases, leaving 7 bases between them. CDR3 loop: CASSVVGSSGNTIYF. DNA for the CDR3: TGTGCCAGCAGCGTAGTGGGCAGCTCTGGAAACACCATATATTTT.

In DNA, the CDR3 is TGTGCCAGCAGCCAAAAGACGCAATTCTACACTGAAGCTTTCTTT. Translated: CASSQKTQFYTEAFF. The gene calls are TRBV14 and TRBJ1-1; no clear D gene. The V gene's germline CDR1 is SGHDN and CDR2 FVKESK. The CDR3 covers 15 residues. V lost 2 bases and J lost 3, with 13 bases in between.

CDR3 nucleotide sequence: TGTGCCAGCAGCCAACGTATGGGTTCTGGCTACACCTTC. Translating it yields CASSQRMGSGYTF. The rearrangement uses TRBV3-1 (or the pseudogene TRBV3-2) and TRBJ1-2; D gene uncertain. The CDR3 has 13 residues. Trimming left V 2 bases short and J 7 bases short, with 11 bases between. CDR1 is LGHDT, CDR2 YNNKEL, per germline (reference sequence).

V gene TRBV19 combines with J gene TRBJ2-3; D not certain. V was pared by 0 bases and J by 1 base, with 2 bases between. Germline loops: CDR1 LNHDA, CDR2 SQIVND (reference sequence). This CDR3 is 13 amino acids long. CDR3 amino acids: CASSIDGTDTQYF. The CDR3 bases are TGTGCCAGTAGTATAGACGGCACAGATACGCAGTATTTT.

The J gene is TRBJ1-1, the V gene TRBV6-5, with TRBD1 identical over 7 bases. J was trimmed by 2 bases and V by 7 bases; bases with no gene match: 4. The CDR3 has 13 residues. Germline V gene lookup returns CDR1 MNHEY and CDR2 SVGAGI. The CDR3, as DNA: TGTGCCAGCAACAGACAGGGCAACACTGAAGCTTTCTTT. It codes for CASNRQGNTEAFF.

The V call is TRBV3-1 (or the pseudogene TRBV3-2), the J call TRBJ1-1; D possibly corresponds to TRBD1 (5 bases). V was cut by 0 bases and J by 7 bases, with 12 bases left in between. Per the germline V gene, CDR1 is LGHDT and CDR2 is YNNKEL (reference sequence). This CDR3 has 14 amino acids. The CDR3 spells CASSQDFRVGEAFF. The CDR3, as DNA: TGTGCCAGCAGCCAAGATTTCAGGGTTGGTGAAGCTTTCTTT.

This CDR3 reads CASTASGGTYNEQFF. In DNA form, the CDR3 reads TGTGCCAGCACCGCGAGCGGGGGAACCTACAATGAGCAGTTCTTC. The rearrangement uses TRBV6-5 and TRBJ2-1, with 8 bases matching TRBD2. V lost 7 bases, J lost 2 bases, and 7 bases stayed unmatched. CDR3 length: 15 amino acids. Germline assignment: CDR1 MNHEY and CDR2 SVGAGI.

The chain combines TRBV5-1 with TRBJ2-1; 11 bases line up with TRBD2. The CDR3 loop spans 17 amino acids. V gave up 0 bases and J gave up 7 bases; unmatched junction bases: 9. Germline CDR1 is SGHRS and CDR2 is YFSETQ. The CDR3 loop is CASSLAKLAGVSNEQFF. The DNA for the CDR3 is TGCGCCAGCAGCTTGGCAAAACTAGCGGGAGTATCAAATGAGCAGTTCTTC.

In its sample, this clone was seen a few times. The chain couples TRBV4-3 to TRBJ1-1, with D maybe TRBD1 (5 bases). The CDR3 is made up of 15 amino acids. Germline V gene data show CDR1 as LGHNA and CDR2 as YSLEER. V dropped 0 bases and J dropped 9 bases, with 17 bases sitting between them. CDR3 loop: CASSQDLRGPRKAFF. The CDR3, as DNA: TGCGCCAGCAGCCAAGATCTTCGGGGACCCCGTAAAGCTTTCTTT.

This chain links TRBV7-6 with TRBJ1-4; the match to TRBD1 covers 11 bases. From germline, CDR1 is SGHVS and CDR2 FNYEAQ. V dropped 5 bases and J dropped 6; count of bases not matched to a gene: 5. This CDR3 has 15 residues. CDR3 residues: CASSTGQGAYEKLFF. The DNA for the CDR3 is TGTGCCAGCAGCACTGGACAGGGGGCTTATGAAAAACTGTTTTTT.

J is TRBJ1-4 and V is TRBV5-1, with a weak D call TRBD1 (5 bases). CDR1 is SGHRS, CDR2 YFSETQ, per germline. The germline V and J ends were trimmed by 0 bases and 0 bases, with 9 bases remaining between them. This CDR3 has 16 amino acids. CDR3 nucleotide sequence: TGCGCCAGCAGCTTGGGAGTACAGGCAACTAATGAAAAACTGTTTTTT. Translated, it gives CASSLGVQATNEKLFF. Based on the CDR3 plus reference TRBV5-1 and TRBJ1-4, the full variable domain is KAGVTQTPRYLIKTRGQQVTLSCSPISGHRSVSWYQQTPGQGLQFLFEYFSETQRNKGNFPGRFSGRQFSNSRSEMNVSTLELGDSALYLCASSLGVQATNEKLFFGSGTQLSVL.

This rearrangement joins TRBV7-8 to TRBJ1-2, with D maybe TRBD1 (5 bases). The CDR3 has 17 amino acids. CDR1 and CDR2 (germline): SGHVS, FQNEAQ. Between the trimmed V and J ends, which lost 0 bases and 6 bases, there was a span of 20 bases. The CDR3 sequence is CASSLAVDWGEYDGYTF. CDR3 sequence (DNA): TGTGCCAGCAGCTTAGCGGTAGATTGGGGGGAATACGATGGCTACACCTTC.

The chain recombines TRBV6-5 with TRBJ2-2; a possible D gene is TRBD2 (6 bases). The V end was cut by 0 bases, the J end by 4 bases, with 12 bases between. The germline gives CDR1 MNHEY, CDR2 SVGAGI. This CDR3 has 16 amino acids. The CDR3 sequence: CASSYSTGVLTGELFF. The CDR3 coding sequence is TGTGCCAGCAGTTACTCGACGGGAGTTCTCACCGGGGAGCTGTTTTTT.

V and J are TRBV19 and TRBJ2-2; D remains ambiguous. Germline CDR1 and CDR2: LNHDA and SQIVND (reference sequence). The CDR3 runs 19 residues. V lost 7 bases and J 5 bases, leaving 29 bases between the germline ends. The CDR3 is CASINWVRAVRPGTGELFF. The CDR3 DNA sequence: TGTGCCAGTATCAATTGGGTTAGGGCCGTTCGACCGGGTACCGGGGAGCTGTTTTTT.

The rearrangement uses TRBV5-4 and TRBJ1-3, with 8 bases matching TRBD1. V shed 0 bases and J 4 bases; nucleotides not matched to a gene: 9. This CDR3 region has 17 residues. The germline V gene has CDR1 SGHNT and CDR2 YYREEE (reference sequence). CDR3 coding DNA: TGTGCCAGCAGCTTGGACGGCAGGGGGCCCCTGGGAAACACCATATATTTT. Translation gives CASSLDGRGPLGNTIYF.

CDR3 residues: CASSIAGGSGETQYF. The CDR3 bases are TGTGCCAGCAGCATCGCAGGGGGCTCGGGGGAGACCCAGTACTTC. V and J are TRBV9 and TRBJ2-5; 8 bases align to TRBD1. J lost 5 bases, V lost 4 bases, and 10 bases had no gene match. Germline assignment: CDR1 SGDLS and CDR2 YYNGEE. The CDR3 has 15 amino acids.

J is TRBJ1-5 and V is TRBV3-1 (or the pseudogene TRBV3-2); D gene ambiguous. The CDR3 has 13 residues. Germline V gene lookup returns CDR1 LGHDT and CDR2 YNNKEL (reference sequence). V dropped 6 bases and J dropped 1 base, with 7 bases sitting between them. The CDR3 sequence is CASSGRSNQPQHF. CDR3 DNA: TGTGCCAGCAGTGGACGGAGCAATCAGCCCCAGCATTTT.

CDR3 amino acids: CASSQSLFPDTQYF. Written as DNA, the CDR3 is TGTGCCAGCAGCCAAAGTCTTTTCCCAGATACGCAGTATTTT. The chain recombines TRBV7-8 with TRBJ2-3, with no clear D. Trimming left V 5 bases short and J 4 bases short, with 13 bases between. Germline-derived CDR1 and CDR2 are SGHVS and FQNEAQ. The CDR3 spans 14 residues.

The gene calls are TRBV7-2 and TRBJ1-2, with D uncertain. Looked up from germline, CDR1 is SGHTA and CDR2 is FQGNSA. V gave up 0 bases and J gave up 8 bases, with 16 bases separating them. The CDR3 runs to 15 residues. CDR3 sequence reads: CASSLARPLPEGYTF. The CDR3 coding sequence is TGTGCCAGCAGCTTAGCTCGACCGCTGCCCGAAGGCTACACCTTC.

The J gene is TRBJ2-4, the V gene TRBV28; D unclear. The V gene's germline CDR1 is MDHEN and CDR2 SYDVKM. Trimming removed 3 bases from V and 3 bases from J, with 6 bases in between. This CDR3 has 13 amino acids. This CDR3 is CASSFYSKNIQYF. In nucleotides, the CDR3 is TGTGCCAGCAGTTTTTACAGCAAAAACATTCAGTACTTC. The whole variable domain, remainder taken from reference TRBV28 and TRBJ2-4, is DVKVTQSSRYLVKRTGEKVFLECVQDMDHENMFWYRQDPGLGLRLIYFSYDVKMKEKGDIPEGYSVSREKKERFSLILESASTNQTSMYLCASSFYSKNIQYFGAGTRLSVL.